The sample holds many counts of the clone carrying this T cell receptor beta chain. Its specificity is unknown. In the original processing: The authors used CDR3 differences across clinicopathological groups to build a distant-metastasis classifier for papillary thyroid cancer. TCRdb reprocessed the PCR reads via MiXCR. The V and J calls shown here were made by TCRdb, not taken from the authors' results. The sample lists around 15,000 clones, around 13% occurring once. The source of the sample is a study of metastatic and nonmetastatic thyroid tumors. Looking at the study overall: It was across blood and tumor or nodule tissue from malignant and benign thyroid patients that repertoires were compared. Overall study results and limits: Across blood and tumor, TCR beta diversity in malignant thyroid tumors was reportedly significantly higher than in benign nodules.

Patients were all untreated before their thyroid surgery. The CDR3 sequence is 13 residues long. Germline CDR1 KGHSH, CDR2 LQKENI. Trimming took 4 bases from V and 5 from J, leaving 9 bases between them. The rearrangement links TRBV18 to TRBJ1-5; D is unclear. The origin of this receptor is a female donor with papillary thyroid cancer or a benign thyroid nodule (not recorded which). Some clones in this sample may be carry-over from other donors' samples. Sequencing was carried out using blood. The CDR3 DNA is TGTGCCAGCTCACGGGGAAAATATCAGCCCCAGCATTTT. It yields the protein CASSRGKYQPQHF.